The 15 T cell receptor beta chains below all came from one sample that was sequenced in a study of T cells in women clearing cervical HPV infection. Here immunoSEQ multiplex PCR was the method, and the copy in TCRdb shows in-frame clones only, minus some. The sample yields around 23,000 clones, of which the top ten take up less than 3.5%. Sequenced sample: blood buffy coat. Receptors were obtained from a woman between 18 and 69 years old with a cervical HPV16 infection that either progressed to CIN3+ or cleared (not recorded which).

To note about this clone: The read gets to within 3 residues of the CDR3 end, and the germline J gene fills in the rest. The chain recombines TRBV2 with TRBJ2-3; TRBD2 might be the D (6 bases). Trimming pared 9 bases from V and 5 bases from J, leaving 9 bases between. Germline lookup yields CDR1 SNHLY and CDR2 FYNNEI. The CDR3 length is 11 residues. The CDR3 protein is CARRRGDTQYF. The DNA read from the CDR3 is TGTGCCAGGAGGAGGGGAGATACG.

The CDR3 here is CASTWEGNYGYTF. The sequenced CDR3 bases are TGTGCCAGCACCTGGGAGGGGAACTATGGC. V gene TRBV7-9 combines with J gene TRBJ1-2; D might be TRBD1 (5 bases). The read finishes 3 residues shy of the CDR3 end, and the germline J gene is used to complete it. The CDR3 is 13 amino acids. V was clipped by 7 bases and J by 2 bases, with 11 bases between them. CDR1 is SEHNR, CDR2 FQNEAQ, per germline (reference sequence). Full variable domain (missing parts from reference TRBV7-9 and TRBJ1-2): DTGVSQNPRHKITKRGQNVTFRCDPISEHNRLYWYRQTLGQGPEFLTYFQNEAQLEKSRLLSDRFSAERPKGSFSTLEIQRTEQGDSAMYLCASTWEGNYGYTFGSGTRLTVV.

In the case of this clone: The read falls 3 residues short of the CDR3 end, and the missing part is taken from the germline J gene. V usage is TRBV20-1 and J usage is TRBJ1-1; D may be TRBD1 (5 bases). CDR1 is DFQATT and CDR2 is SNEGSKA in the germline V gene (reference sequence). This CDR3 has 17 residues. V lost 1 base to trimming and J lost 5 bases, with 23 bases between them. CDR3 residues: CSARAMPGTDPGTEAFF. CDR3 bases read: TGCAGTGCTAGAGCCATGCCGGGGACTGACCCTGGGACTGAA.

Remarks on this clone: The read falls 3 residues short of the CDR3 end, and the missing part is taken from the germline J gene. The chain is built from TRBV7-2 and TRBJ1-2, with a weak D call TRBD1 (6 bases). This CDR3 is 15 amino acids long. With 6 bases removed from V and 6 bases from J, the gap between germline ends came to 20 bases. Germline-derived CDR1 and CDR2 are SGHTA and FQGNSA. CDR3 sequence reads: CASSPLGPGANGYTF. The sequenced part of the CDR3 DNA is TGTGCCAGCAGTCCCCTCGGGCCAGGGGCCAATGGC. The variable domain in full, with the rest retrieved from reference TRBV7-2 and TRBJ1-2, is GAGVSQSPSNKVTEKGKDVELRCDPISGHTALYWYRQSLGQGLEFLIYFQGNSAPDKSGLPSDRFSAERTGGSVSTLTIQRTQQEDSAVYLCASSPLGPGANGYTFGSGTRLTVV.

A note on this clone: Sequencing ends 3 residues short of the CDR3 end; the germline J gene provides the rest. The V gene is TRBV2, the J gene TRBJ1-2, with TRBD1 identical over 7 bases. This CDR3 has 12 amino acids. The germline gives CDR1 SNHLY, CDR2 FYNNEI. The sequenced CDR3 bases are TGTGCCAGCAGTCCAGGGGGATACGAC. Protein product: CASSPGGYD. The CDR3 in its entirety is CASSPGGYDYTF. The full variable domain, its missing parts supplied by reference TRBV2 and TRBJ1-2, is EPEVTQTPSHQVTQMGQEVILRCVPISNHLYFYWYRQILGQKVEFLVSFYNNEISEKSEIFDDQFSVERPDGSNFTLKIRSTKLEDSAMYFCASSPGGYDYTFGSGTRLTVV.

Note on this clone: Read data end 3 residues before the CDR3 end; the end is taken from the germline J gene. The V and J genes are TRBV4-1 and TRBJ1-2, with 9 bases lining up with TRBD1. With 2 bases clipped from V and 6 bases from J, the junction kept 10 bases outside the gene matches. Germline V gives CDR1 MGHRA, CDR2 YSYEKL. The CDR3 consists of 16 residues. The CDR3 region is CASSQHLQGAGDGYTF. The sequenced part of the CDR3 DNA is TGCGCCAGCAGCCAACATTTACAGGGGGCTGGGGATGGC.

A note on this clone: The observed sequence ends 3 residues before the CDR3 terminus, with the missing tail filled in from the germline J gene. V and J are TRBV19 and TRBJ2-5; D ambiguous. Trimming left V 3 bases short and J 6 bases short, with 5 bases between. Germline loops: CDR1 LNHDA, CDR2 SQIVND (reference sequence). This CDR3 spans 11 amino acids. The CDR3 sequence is CASSIRKTQYF. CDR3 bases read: TGTGCCAGTAGTATTCGTAAGACC.

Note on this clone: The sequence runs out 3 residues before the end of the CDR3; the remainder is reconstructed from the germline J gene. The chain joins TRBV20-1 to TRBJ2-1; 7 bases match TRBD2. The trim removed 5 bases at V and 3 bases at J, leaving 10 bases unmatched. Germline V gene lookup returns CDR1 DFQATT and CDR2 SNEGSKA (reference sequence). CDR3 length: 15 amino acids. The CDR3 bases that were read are TGCAGTGCTCAGGTCGGGGCTAGCGGCTACAATGAG. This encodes CSAQVGASGYNE. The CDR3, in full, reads CSAQVGASGYNEQFF.

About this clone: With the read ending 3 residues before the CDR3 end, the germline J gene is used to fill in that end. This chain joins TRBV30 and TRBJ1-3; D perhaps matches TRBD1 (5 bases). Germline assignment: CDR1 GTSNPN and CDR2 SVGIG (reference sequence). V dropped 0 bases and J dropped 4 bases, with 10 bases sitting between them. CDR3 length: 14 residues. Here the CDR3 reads CAWSVGLQGNTIYF. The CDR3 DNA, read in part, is TGTGCCTGGAGTGTGGGACTTCAGGGAAACACC.

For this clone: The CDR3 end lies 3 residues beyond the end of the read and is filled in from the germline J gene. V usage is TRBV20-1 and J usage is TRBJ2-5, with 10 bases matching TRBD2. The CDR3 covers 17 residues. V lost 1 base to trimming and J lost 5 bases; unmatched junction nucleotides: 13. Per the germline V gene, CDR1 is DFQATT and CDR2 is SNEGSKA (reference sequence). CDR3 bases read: TGCAGTGCTAGAGCCCCCCGGCTAGCGGGGGCCGGGGAGACC. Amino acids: CSARAPRLAGAGET. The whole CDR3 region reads CSARAPRLAGAGETQYF.

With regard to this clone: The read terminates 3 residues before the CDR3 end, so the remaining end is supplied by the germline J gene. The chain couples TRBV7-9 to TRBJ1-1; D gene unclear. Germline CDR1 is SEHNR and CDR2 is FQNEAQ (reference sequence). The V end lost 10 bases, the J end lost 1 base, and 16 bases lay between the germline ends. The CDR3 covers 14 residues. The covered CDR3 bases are TGTGCCATAGGGCTATCACTGAGGAACACTGAA. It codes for CAIGLSLRNTE. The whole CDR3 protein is CAIGLSLRNTEAFF.

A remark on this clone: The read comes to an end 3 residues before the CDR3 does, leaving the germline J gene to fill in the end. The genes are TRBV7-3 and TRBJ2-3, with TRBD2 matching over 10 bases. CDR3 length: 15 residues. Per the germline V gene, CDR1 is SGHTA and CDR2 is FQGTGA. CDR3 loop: CASSSTSGSQETQYF. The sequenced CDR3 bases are TGTGCCAGCAGCTCGACTAGCGGGTCTCAAGAGACG.

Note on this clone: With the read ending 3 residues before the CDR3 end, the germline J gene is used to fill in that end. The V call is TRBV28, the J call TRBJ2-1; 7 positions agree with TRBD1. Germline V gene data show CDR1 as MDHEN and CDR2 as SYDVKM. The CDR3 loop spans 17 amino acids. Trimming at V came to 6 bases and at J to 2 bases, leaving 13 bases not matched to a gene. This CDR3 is CASRLPPGQQPYNEQFF. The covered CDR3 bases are TGTGCCAGCAGGCTACCCCCGGGACAGCAGCCCTACAATGAG.

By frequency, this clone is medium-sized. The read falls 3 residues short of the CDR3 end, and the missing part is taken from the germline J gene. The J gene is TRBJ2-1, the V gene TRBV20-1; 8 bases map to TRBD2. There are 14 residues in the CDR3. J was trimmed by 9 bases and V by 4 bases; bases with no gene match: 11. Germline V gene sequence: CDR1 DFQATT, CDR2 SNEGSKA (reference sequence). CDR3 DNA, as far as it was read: TGCAGTGCTACCGTCGGGGGGGGTGGTGTTGAG. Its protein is CSATVGGGGVE. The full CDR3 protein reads CSATVGGGGVEQFF.

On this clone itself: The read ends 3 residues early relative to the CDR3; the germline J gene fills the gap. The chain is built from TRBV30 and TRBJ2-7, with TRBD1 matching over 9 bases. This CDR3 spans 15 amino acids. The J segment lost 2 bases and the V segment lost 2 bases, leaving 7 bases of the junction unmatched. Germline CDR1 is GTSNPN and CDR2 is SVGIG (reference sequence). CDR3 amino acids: CAWSLSRQGAYEQYF. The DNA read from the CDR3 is TGTGCCTGGAGTCTCTCTCGACAGGGGGCCTACGAG.